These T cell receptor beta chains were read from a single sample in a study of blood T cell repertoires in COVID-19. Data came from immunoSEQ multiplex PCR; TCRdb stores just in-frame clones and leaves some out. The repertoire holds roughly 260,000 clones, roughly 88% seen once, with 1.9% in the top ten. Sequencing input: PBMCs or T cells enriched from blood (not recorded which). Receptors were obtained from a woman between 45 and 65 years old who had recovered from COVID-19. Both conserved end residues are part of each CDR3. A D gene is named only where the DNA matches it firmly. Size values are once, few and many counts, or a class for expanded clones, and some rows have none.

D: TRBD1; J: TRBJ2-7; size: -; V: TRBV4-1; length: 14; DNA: TGCGCCAGCAGCTTTGGGACAGGGACGTTATGGCAGTACTTC; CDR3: CASSFGTGTLWQYF
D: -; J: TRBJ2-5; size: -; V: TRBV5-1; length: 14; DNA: TGCGCCAGCACCCAGGGAGGGGGACAAGAGACCCAGTACTTC; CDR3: CASTQGGGQETQYF
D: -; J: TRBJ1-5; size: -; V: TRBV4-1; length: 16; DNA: TGCGCCAGCAGCCACCCCCGGGGGAATAGCAATCAGCCCCAGCATTTT; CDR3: CASSHPRGNSNQPQHF
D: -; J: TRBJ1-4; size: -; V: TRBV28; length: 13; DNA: TGTGCCACTAACCTCGCAACTAATGAAAAACTGTTTTTT; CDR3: CATNLATNEKLFF
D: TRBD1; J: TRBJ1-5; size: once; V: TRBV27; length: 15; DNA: TGTGCCAGCAGTTCCGGGACAGGGGGCGATCAGCCCCAGCATTTT; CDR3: CASSSGTGGDQPQHF
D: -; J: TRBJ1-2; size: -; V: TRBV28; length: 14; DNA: TGTGCCAGCAGTTTACTTCTTGCGAACTATGGCTACACCTTC; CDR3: CASSLLLANYGYTF
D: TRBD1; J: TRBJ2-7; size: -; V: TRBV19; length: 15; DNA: TGTGCCAGTAGTCCGCAGACAGGGTTAATCTACGAGCAGTACTTC; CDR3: CASSPQTGLIYEQYF
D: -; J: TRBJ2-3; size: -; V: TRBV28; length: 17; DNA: TGTGCCAGCAGTTCCTCCGGGACACCCTCAAGCACAGATACGCAGTATTTT; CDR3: CASSSSGTPSSTDTQYF
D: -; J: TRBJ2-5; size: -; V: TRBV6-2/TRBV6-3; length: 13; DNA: TGTGCCAGCAGCTCCAGGGGCGGGGAGACCCAGTACTTC; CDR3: CASSSRGGETQYF
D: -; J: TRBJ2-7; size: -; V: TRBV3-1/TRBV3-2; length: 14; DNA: TGTGCCAGCAGCCAACGGACAGTGAGCTACGAGCAGTACTTC; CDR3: CASSQRTVSYEQYF
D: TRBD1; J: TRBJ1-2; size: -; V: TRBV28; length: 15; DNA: TGTGCCAGCACCCTGAGAGGGGGCTACGGCTATGGCTACACCTTC; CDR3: CASTLRGGYGYGYTF
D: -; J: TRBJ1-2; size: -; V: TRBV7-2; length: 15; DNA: TGTGCCAGCAGCCCGCTATCGGGGGGAGACTATGGCTACACCTTC; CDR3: CASSPLSGGDYGYTF
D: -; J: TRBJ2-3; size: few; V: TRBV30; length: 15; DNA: TGTGCCTGGAGTGTAGGAAGCTGGGGGGTGGATACGCAGTATTTT; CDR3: CAWSVGSWGVDTQYF
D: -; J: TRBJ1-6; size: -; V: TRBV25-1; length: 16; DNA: TGTGCCAGCAGTGAATGGGTTACAGGGAATAATTCACCCCTCCACTTT; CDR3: CASSEWVTGNNSPLHF
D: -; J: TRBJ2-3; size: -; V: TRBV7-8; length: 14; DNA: TGTGCCAGCAGCTTGGACGGACACACAGATACGCAGTATTTT; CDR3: CASSLDGHTDTQYF
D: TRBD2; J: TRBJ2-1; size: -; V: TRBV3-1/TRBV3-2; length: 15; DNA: TGTGCCAGCAGCCAAACTAGCGGGGCTTACAATGAGCAGTTCTTC; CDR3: CASSQTSGAYNEQFF
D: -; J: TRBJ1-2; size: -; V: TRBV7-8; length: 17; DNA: TGTGCCAGCAGCTTAGCTCCCGGGACGGGAGGGATGTATGGCTACACCTTC; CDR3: CASSLAPGTGGMYGYTF